This entry lists 26 T cell receptor beta chains sequenced from one sample in a study of shared clonotypes between healthy human individuals. Method: immunoSEQ multiplex PCR; TCRdb's copy keeps in-frame clones and lacks some. The sample consists of about half a million clones, roughly 83% of them appearing once. The sequencing sample was made of PBMCs. These receptors were obtained from a woman aged 40 to 49 in good health. Some clones in this sample may be carry-over from other donors' samples.

This chain joins TRBV6-5 and TRBJ2-5, with 9 positions matching TRBD1. Germline V gene lookup returns CDR1 MNHEY and CDR2 SVGAGI. This CDR3 has 14 residues. The V gene end was trimmed by 5 bases and the J gene end by 7 bases; junction bases not matched to a gene: 8. The CDR3 region has the DNA TGTGCCAGCAGTCAATATGGACAGGGGACGACCCAGTACTTC. Translation gives CASSQYGQGTTQYF.

The J gene is TRBJ2-5, the V gene TRBV5-1; TRBD1 agrees at 9 bases. V trimming: 2 bases; J trimming: 4 bases; junction bases outside the gene matches: 3. CDR1 SGHRS and CDR2 YFSETQ come from the germline V gene. The CDR3 extends over 14 amino acids. The CDR3 nucleotides are TGCGCCAGCAGCTTAGGGACAGGGAGAGAGACCCAGTACTTC. As protein: CASSLGTGRETQYF. The full variable domain, its missing parts supplied by reference TRBV5-1 and TRBJ2-5, is KAGVTQTPRYLIKTRGQQVTLSCSPISGHRSVSWYQQTPGQGLQFLFEYFSETQRNKGNFPGRFSGRQFSNSRSEMNVSTLELGDSALYLCASSLGTGRETQYFGPGTRLLVL.

This chain connects TRBV6-6 to TRBJ2-4, with D unresolved. The germline V gene encodes CDR1 MNHNY and CDR2 SVGAGI (reference sequence). This CDR3 has 11 amino acids. V dropped 1 base and J dropped 8 bases, with 3 bases sitting between them. CDR3 bases: TGTGCCAGCAGTTACTTTGACATTCAGTACTTC. Translated: CASSYFDIQYF.

The rearrangement links TRBV30 to TRBJ2-7, with 7 bases identical to TRBD2. Per the germline V gene, CDR1 is GTSNPN and CDR2 is SVGIG (reference sequence). The CDR3 is made up of 14 amino acids. Trimming at V came to 3 bases and at J to 3 bases, leaving 8 bases not matched to a gene. The CDR3 protein is CAWSPWEGIYEQYF. DNA for the CDR3: TGTGCCTGGAGCCCTTGGGAGGGGATCTACGAGCAGTACTTC. The full variable domain, rest sourced from reference TRBV30 and TRBJ2-7, is SQTIHQWPATLVQPVGSPLSLECTVEGTSNPNLYWYRQAAGRGLQLLFYSVGIGQISSEVPQNLSASRPQDRQFILSSKKLLLSDSGFYLCAWSPWEGIYEQYFGPGTRLTVT.

The chain has TRBV27 and TRBJ2-7; D might be TRBD2 (6 bases). The length of the CDR3 is 14 residues. Per the germline V gene, CDR1 is MNHEY and CDR2 is SMNVEV (reference sequence). Trimming took off 6 bases at V and 0 bases at J, with 12 bases between the two ends. CDR3 amino acids: CASRASASSYEQYF. CDR3 nucleotides: TGTGCCAGCAGGGCTAGCGCGAGCTCCTACGAGCAGTACTTC.

The table lists this clone with a count of one. This chain uses TRBV7-8 with TRBJ2-1, with 7 nucleotides matching TRBD1. The germline CDR1 and CDR2 sequences are SGHVS and FQNEAQ. The V segment lost 0 bases and the J segment 4 bases; nucleotides outside the gene matches: 3. The CDR3 contains 15 residues. CDR3 loop: CASSLAQGEYNEQFF. DNA for the CDR3: TGTGCCAGCAGCTTAGCTCAGGGGGAGTACAATGAGCAGTTCTTC.

The chain recombines TRBV28 with TRBJ2-1, with 7 bases lining up with TRBD1. This CDR3 is 14 amino acids long. Trimming removed 8 bases from V and 2 bases from J; junction bases left unmatched: 6. Germline CDR1 reads MDHEN; CDR2 reads SYDVKM. The CDR3 bases are TGTGCCAGCCAACAGGGGATAACCTACAATGAGCAGTTCTTC. This gives the protein CASQQGITYNEQFF.

This clone was counted a few times. The rearrangement links TRBV27 to TRBJ2-3; D is perhaps TRBD1 (5 bases). This CDR3 is built from 14 residues. The ends were cut back, 7 bases at V and 0 bases at J, with 11 bases in the middle. Germline CDR1 and CDR2: MNHEY and SMNVEV (reference sequence). The CDR3 sequence is CASKTSGSTDTQYF. The CDR3, as DNA: TGTGCCAGCAAAACGTCAGGGAGCACAGATACGCAGTATTTT.

The V gene is TRBV7-7, the J gene TRBJ2-1; TRBD2 agrees at 11 bases. Germline trimming cut 1 base from V and 3 bases from J; bases unmatched to any gene: 2. The CDR3 is 16 residues long. Germline V lookup: CDR1 SSHAT, CDR2 FNYEAQ (reference sequence). CDR3 sequence reads: CASSLVAGGNYNEQFF. CDR3 sequence (DNA): TGTGCCAGCAGCTTAGTAGCGGGAGGGAACTACAATGAGCAGTTCTTC.

This sequence joins TRBV6-1 and TRBJ2-7, with D perhaps matching TRBD2 (6 bases). The CDR3 consists of 12 residues. Trimming stripped 10 bases from V and 4 bases from J, with 14 bases between. Per germline, CDR1 MNHNS and CDR2 SASEGT. CDR3 coding DNA: TGTGCCACACCCGGGAGTCAATACGAGCAGTACTTC. Translation: CATPGSQYEQYF.

Only one count was recorded for this clone. The chain employs TRBV30 and TRBJ2-7; 9 bases are a match to TRBD1. The CDR3 has 14 residues. V lost 0 bases and J lost 5; bases outside the gene matches: 5. Germline CDR1 reads GTSNPN; CDR2 reads SVGIG (reference sequence). The chain's CDR3 is CAWSVGTGRDEQYF. CDR3 nucleotide sequence: TGTGCCTGGAGTGTAGGGACAGGGAGAGACGAGCAGTACTTC.

The CDR3 is CASSLNPRRSTDTQYF. The CDR3 DNA reads TGTGCCAGCAGCTTAAACCCTCGAAGGAGCACAGATACGCAGTATTTT. The chain is built from TRBV7-3 and TRBJ2-3; no clear D gene. The CDR3 sequence is 16 residues long. V was cut by 1 base and J by 0 bases, with 11 bases left in between. Germline V lookup: CDR1 SGHTA, CDR2 FQGTGA.

This chain joins TRBV5-4 and TRBJ2-7; 9 nucleotides match TRBD1. Trimming cost V 4 bases and J 4 bases; bases outside gene matches: 9. The CDR3 extends over 15 amino acids. Germline assignment: CDR1 SGHNT and CDR2 YYREEE (reference sequence). The CDR3 protein is CASSRPGQGSYEQYF. The CDR3 bases are TGTGCCAGCAGCCGCCCCGGACAGGGGAGTTACGAGCAGTACTTC.

In its sample, this clone was seen a few times. The chain links TRBV18 to TRBJ1-3; D is unresolved. Germline V gene lookup returns CDR1 KGHSH and CDR2 LQKENI. Trimming removed 0 bases from V and 0 bases from J, with 9 bases in between. The CDR3 consists of 16 residues. CDR3 bases: TGTGCCAGCTCACCACCGGTCAGGAGCTCTGGAAACACCATATATTTT. It is translated as CASSPPVRSSGNTIYF.

This clone appeared a single time. V gene TRBV6-5 combines with J gene TRBJ2-7; TRBD1 aligns across 7 bases. The germline CDR1 and CDR2 sequences are MNHEY and SVGAGI. The CDR3 length is 14 residues. V was clipped by 5 bases and J by 3 bases; unmatched bases: 7. The CDR3 is CASSLPGQNYEQYF. The CDR3 nucleotides read TGTGCCAGCAGTCTCCCGGGACAGAACTACGAGCAGTACTTC.

The chain couples TRBV27 to TRBJ2-7, with 7 bases identical to TRBD1. Germline values: CDR1 MNHEY, CDR2 SMNVEV (reference sequence). Trimming took 6 bases from V and 2 from J; bases not matched to a gene: 10. The CDR3 loop spans 15 amino acids. CDR3 coding DNA: TGTGCCAGCAGCCCAGCCGGGACAGAAGCCTACGAGCAGTACTTC. Translated: CASSPAGTEAYEQYF.

In this sample, this clone turned up a few times. This chain uses TRBV2 with TRBJ2-3; 7 positions match TRBD2. This CDR3 is built from 15 residues. The J segment lost 2 bases and the V segment lost 6 bases, leaving 8 bases of the junction unmatched. CDR1 is SNHLY and CDR2 is FYNNEI in the germline V gene. The CDR3 sequence is CASSPGTTFTDTQYF. In nucleotides, the CDR3 is TGTGCCAGCAGCCCCGGGACTACCTTCACAGATACGCAGTATTTT.

The chain combines TRBV6-5 with TRBJ2-7, with 7 positions matching TRBD1. V shed 6 bases and J 3 bases; nucleotides not matched to a gene: 11. From germline, CDR1 is MNHEY and CDR2 SVGAGI. The CDR3 covers 15 residues. CDR3 sequence reads: CASRWNRDSYYEQYF. The DNA of the CDR3 is TGTGCCAGCAGATGGAACCGGGACAGCTACTACGAGCAGTACTTC.

V and J are TRBV28 and TRBJ1-1, with 7 bases aligning to TRBD1. Germline V gives CDR1 MDHEN, CDR2 SYDVKM. CDR3 length equals 15 residues. With 6 bases clipped from V and 6 bases from J, the junction kept 13 bases outside the gene matches. The CDR3 sequence is CASSPSEGARAEAFF. The DNA of the CDR3 is TGTGCCAGCAGCCCATCGGAGGGGGCTAGGGCTGAAGCTTTCTTT.

V gene TRBV30 combines with J gene TRBJ1-3, with D unresolved. The V gene's germline CDR1 is GTSNPN and CDR2 SVGIG (reference sequence). The CDR3 has 11 residues. V was pared by 2 bases and J by 3 bases, with 2 bases between. CDR3 DNA sequence: TGTGCCTGGAGTAATGGAAACACCATATATTTT. The encoded protein is CAWSNGNTIYF.

V is TRBV28 and J is TRBJ2-1; 7 nucleotides line up with TRBD2. The germline V gene encodes CDR1 MDHEN and CDR2 SYDVKM. This CDR3 is built from 14 residues. The V gene end was trimmed by 8 bases and the J gene end by 7 bases; junction bases not matched to a gene: 11. This CDR3 reads CASLRTGTKNEQFF. The CDR3 bases are TGTGCCAGCCTACGGACCGGGACTAAGAATGAGCAGTTCTTC.

This CDR3 reads CASSDGWMTLYEQYF. CDR3 coding DNA: TGTGCCAGCAGTGATGGGTGGATGACTCTCTACGAGCAGTACTTC. This chain uses TRBV6-1 with TRBJ2-7; D is unresolved. This CDR3 has 15 amino acids. Per germline, CDR1 MNHNS and CDR2 SASEGT. V was shortened by 3 bases and J by 3 bases, with 15 bases between the two germline ends.

This clone was recorded a few times. The chain couples TRBV6-1 to TRBJ1-5; the D gene is possibly TRBD1 (6 bases). The length of the CDR3 is 15 residues. Germline V gene data show CDR1 as MNHNS and CDR2 as SASEGT. V lost 5 bases and J lost 2, with 13 bases in between. The CDR3 here is CASSRAGVGNQPQHF. In DNA, the CDR3 is TGTGCCAGCAGTAGGGCAGGGGTTGGCAATCAGCCCCAGCATTTT.

This clone is a singleton in its sample. The chain employs TRBV4-2 and TRBJ2-7, with D possibly matching TRBD1 (5 bases). V was shortened by 8 bases and J by 2 bases, with 16 bases between the two germline ends. The CDR3 runs to 14 residues. Germline-derived CDR1 and CDR2 are LGHNA and YNFKEQ. The CDR3 DNA is TGTGCCAGCGGATTGACAGTAGCTACCTACGAGCAGTACTTC. Translating gives CASGLTVATYEQYF.

This clone was seen only a few times. The chain links TRBV19 to TRBJ2-1; the D is unclear. Trimming cost V 8 bases and J 4 bases, with 9 bases left between them. Germline V lookup: CDR1 LNHDA, CDR2 SQIVND (reference sequence). The CDR3 length is 12 residues. The CDR3 reads CASGIGYNEQFF. The CDR3 region has the DNA TGTGCCAGTGGGATCGGATACAATGAGCAGTTCTTC. The variable domain in full, completed from reference TRBV19 and TRBJ2-1, reads DGGITQSPKYLFRKEGQNVTLSCEQNLNHDAMYWYRQDPGQGLRLIYYSQIVNDFQKGDIAEGYSVSREKKESFPLTVTSAQKNPTAFYLCASGIGYNEQFFGPGTRLTVL.

A single count supports this clone. One end of the junction fails to match germline, which may point to a read error. This chain uses TRBV7-6 with TRBJ2-7; 11 bases map to TRBD2. The CDR3 sequence is 13 residues long. Germline CDR1 is SGHVS and CDR2 is FNYEAQ. This CDR3 is CASSLAGGREQYF. CDR3 in DNA: TGTGCCAGCAGCCTAGCGGGAGGAAGGGAGCAGTACTTC.